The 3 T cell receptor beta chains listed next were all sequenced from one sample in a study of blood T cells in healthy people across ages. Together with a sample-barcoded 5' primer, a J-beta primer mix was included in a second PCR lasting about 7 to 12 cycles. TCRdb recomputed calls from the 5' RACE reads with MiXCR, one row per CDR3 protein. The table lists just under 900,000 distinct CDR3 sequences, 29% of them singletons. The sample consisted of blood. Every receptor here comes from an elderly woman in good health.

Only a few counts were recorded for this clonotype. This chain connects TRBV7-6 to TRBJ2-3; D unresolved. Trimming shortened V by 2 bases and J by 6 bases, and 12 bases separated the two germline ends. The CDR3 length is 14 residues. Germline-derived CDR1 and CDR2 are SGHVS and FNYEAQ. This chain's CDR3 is CASSLSPSADTQYF. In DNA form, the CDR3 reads TGTGCCAGCAGCTTAAGTCCTTCGGCCGATACGCAGTATTTT.

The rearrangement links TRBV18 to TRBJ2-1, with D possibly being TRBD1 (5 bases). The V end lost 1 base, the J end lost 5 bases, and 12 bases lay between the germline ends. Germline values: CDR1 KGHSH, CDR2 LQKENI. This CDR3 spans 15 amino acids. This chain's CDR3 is CASSPLGARNNEQFF. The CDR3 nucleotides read TGTGCCAGCTCACCACTAGGGGCCCGTAACAATGAGCAGTTCTTC.

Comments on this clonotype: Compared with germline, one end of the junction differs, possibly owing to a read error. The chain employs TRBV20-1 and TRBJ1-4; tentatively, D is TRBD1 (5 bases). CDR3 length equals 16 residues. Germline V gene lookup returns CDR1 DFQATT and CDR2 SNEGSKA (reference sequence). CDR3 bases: TGCAGTGCTAGCCACAGGTTGACATCAACTAATGAAAAACGGTTTTTT. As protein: CSASHRLTSTNEKRFF.